The 21 T cell receptor beta chains below were found in one sample sequenced in a study of breast tumors, draining lymph nodes, adjacent tissues listed by TCRdb under 2016. The lymph node samples were taken from the axillary draining lymph nodes of breast cancer patients. The method was multiplex PCR. Sequencing used an Illumina HiSeq 2000. The public reads were reprocessed in TCRdb via fastp at Q25 and MiXCR, keeping in-frame beta chains. Merged by CDR3 protein, the rows form single entries marked with the most common genes and DNA. The sample records more than 80,000 distinct CDR3 sequences, about 31% of which are singletons. The ten largest clones take up approximately 5.3% of the sample. What was sequenced was axillary lymph node tissue. The origin of the receptors is a female donor with breast cancer. Some clones in this sample may be carry-over from other donors' samples.

The chain has TRBV20-1 and TRBJ2-5; 7 bases agree with TRBD1. Germline V gene lookup returns CDR1 DFQATT and CDR2 SNEGSKA (reference sequence). The J segment lost 5 bases and the V segment lost 5 bases, leaving 8 bases of the junction unmatched. The CDR3 has 13 amino acids. The CDR3 reads CSAGDRARETQYF. CDR3 DNA sequence: TGCAGTGCTGGCGACAGGGCGAGGGAGACCCAGTACTTC.

The chain joins TRBV11-2 to TRBJ1-1; 8 positions match TRBD1. The V gene end was trimmed by 5 bases and the J gene end by 1 base; junction bases not matched to a gene: 3. The CDR3 is made up of 14 amino acids. Germline CDR1 is SGHAT and CDR2 is FQNNGV. This chain's CDR3 is CASSPRGPNTEAFF. In nucleotides, the CDR3 is TGTGCCAGCAGCCCCAGGGGGCCGAACACTGAAGCTTTCTTT.

This clonotype occurred many times. The gene calls are TRBV6-5 and TRBJ2-1; 12 nucleotides line up with TRBD2. The germline CDR1 and CDR2 sequences are MNHEY and SVGAGI. The V segment lost 7 bases and the J segment 3 bases; nucleotides outside the gene matches: 4. This CDR3 has 15 amino acids. DNA of the CDR3: TGTGCCAGCACCCCACTAGCGGGGGGCTACAATGAGCAGTTCTTC. Translated: CASTPLAGGYNEQFF.

This clonotype was observed a handful of times. This may be a read error: a much more frequent sequence differs by one nucleotide. In DNA, the CDR3 is TGCAGTGCTCCCACTCTAGCGGGGGGGCCGAATGAGCAGTTCTTC. Its translation: CSAPTLAGGPNEQFF. The chain combines TRBV20-1 with TRBJ2-1; 12 nucleotides match TRBD2. The CDR3 is 15 amino acids. With 5 bases clipped from V and 7 bases from J, the junction kept 9 bases outside the gene matches. CDR1 is DFQATT and CDR2 is SNEGSKA in the germline V gene (reference sequence).

The CDR3 here is CASSDGRAEWGGDYGYTF. For the CDR3, the DNA is TGTGCCAGCAGCGACGGCAGGGCCGAGTGGGGGGGTGACTATGGCTACACCTTC. The V gene is TRBV5-4, the J gene TRBJ1-2; tentative D call: TRBD1 (5 bases). The CDR3 extends over 18 amino acids. The germline V and J ends were trimmed by 4 bases and 3 bases, with 25 bases remaining between them. Germline assignment: CDR1 SGHNT and CDR2 YYREEE (reference sequence).

The chain employs TRBV20-1 and TRBJ2-7; 13 positions match TRBD2. Germline assignment: CDR1 DFQATT and CDR2 SNEGSKA (reference sequence). This CDR3 is 15 amino acids long. The trim removed 6 bases at V and 6 bases at J, leaving 11 bases unmatched. The CDR3 DNA follows: TGCAGTGCCTACTCCGGGACTAGCGGGATTGCCGAGCAGTACTTC. As protein: CSAYSGTSGIAEQYF.

This clonotype was seen at least ten times. V and J are TRBV2 and TRBJ1-6; D unclear. With 3 bases removed from V and 10 bases from J, the gap between germline ends came to 13 bases. This CDR3 is 14 amino acids long. CDR1 is SNHLY, CDR2 FYNNEI, per germline. The DNA for the CDR3 is TGTGCCAGCAGTGACAACGGGGAACGCTCACCCCTCCACTTT. Residues: CASSDNGERSPLHF. Complete variable domain (other parts from reference TRBV2 and TRBJ1-6): EPEVTQTPSHQVTQMGQEVILRCVPISNHLYFYWYRQILGQKVEFLVSFYNNEISEKSEIFDDQFSVERPDGSNFTLKIRSTKLEDSAMYFCASSDNGERSPLHFGNGTRLTVT.

This clonotype was found many times. The chain is built from TRBV9 and TRBJ1-5; D call uncertain. Germline V CDR1 and CDR2: SGDLS, YYNGEE. This CDR3 has 15 amino acids. Trimming shortened V by 0 bases and J by 0 bases, and 7 bases separated the two germline ends. CDR3 residues: CASSVDQASNQPQHF. The CDR3 coding sequence is TGTGCCAGCAGCGTAGATCAGGCTAGCAATCAGCCCCAGCATTTT.

The J gene is TRBJ1-1, the V gene TRBV19, with 8 nucleotides matching TRBD1. The germline gives CDR1 LNHDA, CDR2 SQIVND (reference sequence). CDR3 size: 16 residues. The junction had 13 bases not matched to a gene; V was cut back by 6 bases and J by 4 bases. The CDR3 nucleotides are TGTGCCAGTAGGCAACGCCAGGGGGCCTGGGGCACTGAAGCTTTCTTT. Its protein product is CASRQRQGAWGTEAFF.

The rearrangement links TRBV14 to TRBJ1-6; 8 bases fit TRBD1. The CDR3 length is 17 residues. Germline assignment: CDR1 SGHDN and CDR2 FVKESK. Trimming cost V 5 bases and J 7 bases; bases outside gene matches: 13. This CDR3 reads CASSSQGAIGQNSPLHF. The CDR3 bases are TGTGCCAGCAGCAGTCAGGGGGCCATTGGCCAGAATTCACCCCTCCACTTT.

This clonotype was detected many times. It is likely a read error, because the conserved phenylalanine at the end of the CDR3 is missing. It is unclear where the CDR3 begins or ends on the DNA, so no DNA is shown, and the CDR3 is as TCRdb lists it. V usage is TRBV6-4 and J usage is TRBJ1-2; TRBD1, as called in the table, went unchecked against the DNA. Germline V gives CDR1 MRHNA, CDR2 SNTAGT. Ends included, the CDR3 has 10 residues. The CDR3 reads CASSDSDRGP.

This clonotype was recorded many times. V usage is TRBV4-1 and J usage is TRBJ2-6; D not resolved. With 2 bases removed from V and 0 bases from J, the gap between germline ends came to 8 bases. This CDR3 has 16 amino acids. Germline V CDR1 and CDR2: MGHRA, YSYEKL. CDR3 loop: CASSQQSTSGANVLTF. The CDR3 DNA is TGCGCCAGCAGCCAACAGAGTACCTCTGGGGCCAACGTCCTGACTTTC.

The sample holds many counts of this clonotype. The rearrangement uses TRBV28 and TRBJ1-2; D not resolved. This CDR3 has 13 residues. Looked up from germline, CDR1 is MDHEN and CDR2 is SYDVKM. Trimming took off 3 bases at V and 5 bases at J, with 10 bases between the two ends. DNA of the CDR3: TGTGCCAGCAGTTTCGGCCGGGATTATGGCTACACCTTC. Residues: CASSFGRDYGYTF.

The table lists this clonotype with many counts. The chain has TRBV2 and TRBJ1-3; 8 positions match TRBD1. The germline gives CDR1 SNHLY, CDR2 FYNNEI. This CDR3 is 14 amino acids long. V lost 6 bases to trimming and J lost 0 bases; unmatched junction nucleotides: 1. The CDR3 coding sequence is TGTGCCAGCAGAGGGACAGGCTCTGGAAACACCATATATTTT. Its protein is CASRGTGSGNTIYF.

This clonotype was observed many times. This chain connects TRBV7-2 to TRBJ2-7, with D perhaps matching TRBD2 (5 bases). Germline assignment: CDR1 SGHTA and CDR2 FQGNSA. The ends were cut back, 1 base at V and 0 bases at J, with 10 bases in the middle. This CDR3 comprises 15 residues. CDR3 protein: CASSLGLGSSYEQYF. CDR3 sequence (DNA): TGTGCCAGCAGCTTAGGTCTGGGGAGCTCCTACGAGCAGTACTTC.

This clonotype occurred many times. The CDR3 region is CASSLWGNDGYTF. The CDR3 nucleotides are TGTGCCAGCAGCTTATGGGGGAATGATGGCTACACCTTC. This chain uses TRBV11-1 with TRBJ1-2, with D maybe TRBD1 (5 bases). Germline-derived CDR1 and CDR2 are SGHAT and FQDESV (reference sequence). V lost 2 bases and J 6 bases, leaving 10 bases between the germline ends. The CDR3 is 13 amino acids.

This clonotype was observed at least ten times. The genes are TRBV6-5 and TRBJ2-7; no clear D gene. CDR1 MNHEY and CDR2 SVGAGI come from the germline V gene. V was pared by 11 bases and J by 6 bases, with 14 bases between. The CDR3 contains 11 residues. The CDR3 loop is CASYRAGEQYF. The DNA for the CDR3 is TGTGCCTCCTACCGAGCCGGCGAGCAGTACTTC.

There are many counts of this clonotype. The rearrangement joins TRBV7-2 to TRBJ1-2; TRBD1 might be the D (6 bases). The CDR3 extends over 13 amino acids. In germline, CDR1 is SGHTA, CDR2 FQGNSA. Trimming removed 3 bases at V and 8 bases at J, with 13 bases between. The CDR3: CASSFKQGVGYTF. DNA for the CDR3: TGTGCCAGCAGCTTCAAACAGGGAGTGGGCTACACCTTC. Complete variable domain (other parts from reference TRBV7-2 and TRBJ1-2): GAGVSQSPSNKVTEKGKDVELRCDPISGHTALYWYRQSLGQGLEFLIYFQGNSAPDKSGLPSDRFSAERTGGSVSTLTIQRTQQEDSAVYLCASSFKQGVGYTFGSGTRLTVV.

This chain links TRBV5-1 with TRBJ2-3; 7 nucleotides agree with TRBD2. Germline values: CDR1 SGHRS, CDR2 YFSETQ. Losses at the gene ends were 3 bases for V and 1 base for J; bases not matched to a gene: 2. The CDR3 extends over 14 amino acids. This chain's CDR3 is CASSWGGGTDTQYF. DNA of the CDR3: TGCGCCAGCAGCTGGGGGGGGGGCACAGATACGCAGTATTTT.

Turning to this clonotype: This could be a read error, since a much larger clone is one nucleotide away. The V gene is TRBV24-1, the J gene TRBJ1-1; perhaps TRBD1 as D (5 bases). The CDR3 length is 17 residues. The germline V gene encodes CDR1 KGHDR and CDR2 SFDVKD. In DNA, the CDR3 is TGTGCCACCAGTGATTTGCGGGTACCAGTCGGGGGGACTGAAGCTTCCTTT. Translating gives CATSDLRVPVGGTEASF.

V is TRBV7-2 and J is TRBJ1-6; D is uncertain. There are 14 residues in the CDR3. Looked up from germline, CDR1 is SGHTA and CDR2 is FQGNSA. Deletions cut 3 bases from V and 13 bases from J, with 16 bases between. CDR3 in amino acids: CASSFQEGFTPLHF. The CDR3 DNA follows: TGTGCCAGCAGCTTTCAGGAGGGTTTCACCCCCCTCCACTTT.